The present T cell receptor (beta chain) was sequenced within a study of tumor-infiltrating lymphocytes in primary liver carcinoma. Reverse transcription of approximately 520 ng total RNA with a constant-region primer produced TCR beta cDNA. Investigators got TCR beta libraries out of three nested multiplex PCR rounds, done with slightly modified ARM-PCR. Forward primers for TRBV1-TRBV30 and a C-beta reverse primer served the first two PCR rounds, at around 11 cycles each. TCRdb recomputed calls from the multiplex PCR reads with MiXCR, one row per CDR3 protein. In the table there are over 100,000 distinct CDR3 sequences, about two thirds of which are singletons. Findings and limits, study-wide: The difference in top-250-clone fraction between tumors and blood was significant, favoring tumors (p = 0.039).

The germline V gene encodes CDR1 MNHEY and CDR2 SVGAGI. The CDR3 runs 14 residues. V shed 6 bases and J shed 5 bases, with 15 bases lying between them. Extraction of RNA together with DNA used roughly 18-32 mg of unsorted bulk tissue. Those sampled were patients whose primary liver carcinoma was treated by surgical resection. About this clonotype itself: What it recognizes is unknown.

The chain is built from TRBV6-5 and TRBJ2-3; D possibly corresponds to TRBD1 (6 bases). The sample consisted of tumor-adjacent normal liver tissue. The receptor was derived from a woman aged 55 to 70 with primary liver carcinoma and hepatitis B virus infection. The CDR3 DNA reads TGTGCCAGCAGATATTTCCAGGGGTTAGATACGCAGTATTTT. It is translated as CASRYFQGLDTQYF.